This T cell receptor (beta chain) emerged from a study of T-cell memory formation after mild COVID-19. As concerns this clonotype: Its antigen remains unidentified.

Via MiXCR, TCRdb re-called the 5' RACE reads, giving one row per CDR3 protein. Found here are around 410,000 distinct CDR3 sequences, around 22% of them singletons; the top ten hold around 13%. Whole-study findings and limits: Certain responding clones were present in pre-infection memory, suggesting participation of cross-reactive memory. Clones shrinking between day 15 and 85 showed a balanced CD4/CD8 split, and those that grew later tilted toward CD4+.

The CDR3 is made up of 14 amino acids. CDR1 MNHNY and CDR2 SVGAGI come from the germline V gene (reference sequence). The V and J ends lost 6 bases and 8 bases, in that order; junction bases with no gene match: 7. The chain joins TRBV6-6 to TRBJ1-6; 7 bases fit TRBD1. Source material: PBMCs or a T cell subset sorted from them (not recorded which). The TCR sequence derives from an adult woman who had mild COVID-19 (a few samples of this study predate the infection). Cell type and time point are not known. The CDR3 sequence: CASRLQGWDSPLHF. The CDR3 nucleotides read TGTGCCAGCAGATTACAGGGGTGGGATTCACCCCTCCACTTT.